The following is a T cell receptor (beta chain) sequence with its context. The antigen is unknown. This sample was taken from a study of CD8 T cells in Susac syndrome. The CDR3 extends over 16 amino acids. CDR1 is SNHLY, CDR2 FYNNEI, per germline. The trim removed 7 bases at V and 3 bases at J, leaving 12 bases unmatched. Sequencing of TCR beta covered CD8+ and CD4+ T cells obtained from blood. The authors negatively isolated CD8+ and CD4+ T cells and FACS-enriched TEMRA cells. Study results and limitations: By the study's own acknowledgment, its TCR sequencing and HLA analysis included relatively few individuals.

An input of roughly 0.5 to 1 ug of RNA was subjected to reverse transcription using random hexamers. Amplification of TCR beta CDR3 was carried out by immunoSEQ multiplex PCR, which covered 54 Vbeta and 13 Jbeta segments. From the immunoSEQ multiplex PCR reads, TCRdb called clonotypes with MiXCR, one entry per CDR3 protein. Counted here are fewer than 350,000 distinct CDR3 sequences, approximately 90% occurring once; the ten biggest clones make up around 0.18%. The chain has TRBV2 and TRBJ2-5; TRBD2 agrees at 9 bases. Sample: CD8+ T cells from PBMCs. The TCR comes from a human donor with multiple sclerosis. For the CDR3, the DNA is TGTGCCAGCATTAAGGGGACTAGCTGGGGTGAAGAGACCCAGTACTTC. This encodes CASIKGTSWGEETQYF.